These 29 T cell receptor beta chains were sequenced from one sample in a study of CD8+ T cells in alopecia areata. Treatment indicated: oral pan-JAK inhibitor, 5-10 mg twice daily. Sequencing relied on a cDNA template that was reverse transcribed from extracted RNA. Assay used: immunoSEQ multiplex PCR; TCRdb lists only in-frame clones, some missing. Altogether some 150,000 clones are present, approximately 86% being singletons, with the ten largest covering over 10%. The sample in question was CD8+ T cells sorted from blood, obtained at week 4, from a patient treated with tofacitinib. These receptors all come from a human donor with alopecia areata.

The V gene is TRBV7-9, the J gene TRBJ2-5; no clear D. The CDR3 runs to 15 residues. Per germline, CDR1 SEHNR and CDR2 FQNEAQ (reference sequence). V lost 0 bases and J lost 1, with 9 bases in between. The CDR3 DNA reads TGTGCCAGCAGCTTAGCCGACTCAGCCCAAGAGACCCAGTACTTC. It codes for CASSLADSAQETQYF. Full variable domain (missing parts from reference TRBV7-9 and TRBJ2-5): DTGVSQNPRHKITKRGQNVTFRCDPISEHNRLYWYRQTLGQGPEFLTYFQNEAQLEKSRLLSDRFSAERPKGSFSTLEIQRTEQGDSAMYLCASSLADSAQETQYFGPGTRLLVL.

V usage is TRBV5-4 and J usage is TRBJ2-3; D gene ambiguous. From germline, CDR1 is SGHNT and CDR2 YYREEE (reference sequence). The CDR3 spans 14 residues. V shed 2 bases and J shed 5 bases, with 12 bases lying between them. CDR3 residues: CASSFGGVGDTQYF. The CDR3, as DNA: TGTGCCAGCAGCTTTGGCGGTGTGGGAGATACGCAGTATTTT.

The chain has TRBV29-1 and TRBJ1-3; a possible D gene is TRBD1 (5 bases). The ends were cut back, 0 bases at V and 1 base at J, with 13 bases in the middle. Germline V gene lookup returns CDR1 SQVTM and CDR2 ANQGSEA. The length of the CDR3 is 16 residues. The CDR3: CSVEEGQGESGNTIYF. CDR3 in DNA: TGCAGCGTTGAAGAGGGGCAGGGTGAATCTGGAAACACCATATATTTT.

The chain employs TRBV4-1 and TRBJ1-1, with unresolved D. V gave up 0 bases and J gave up 11 bases, with 19 bases separating them. From germline, CDR1 is MGHRA and CDR2 YSYEKL. This CDR3 contains 15 residues. CDR3 sequence (DNA): TGCGCCAGCAGCCAAGAAGCGTGGGAGTTTCTGACGGCTTTCTTT. Its protein product is CASSQEAWEFLTAFF.

The rearrangement joins TRBV30 to TRBJ2-7; 11 nucleotides align to TRBD2. The V gene's germline CDR1 is GTSNPN and CDR2 SVGIG (reference sequence). The trim removed 2 bases at V and 2 bases at J, leaving 11 bases unmatched. The CDR3 is made up of 17 amino acids. DNA for the CDR3: TGTGCCTGGAGTCCGAGACTAGCGGGAACGTATCCCTACGAGCAGTACTTC. It codes for CAWSPRLAGTYPYEQYF.

In DNA form, the CDR3 reads TGTGCCAGCAGCTTGGGCGGCATTAGAACAGATACGCAGTATTTT. Translation: CASSLGGIRTDTQYF. V gene TRBV5-4 combines with J gene TRBJ2-3; D unresolved. V was trimmed by 0 bases and J by 3 bases, leaving 11 bases between them. The CDR3 totals 15 residues. Germline V gene data show CDR1 as SGHNT and CDR2 as YYREEE (reference sequence).

The chain uses TRBV7-2 and TRBJ1-2, with a possible D match to TRBD1 (5 bases). V gave up 5 bases and J gave up 4 bases, with 8 bases separating them. Germline V gene lookup returns CDR1 SGHTA and CDR2 FQGNSA. The CDR3 sequence is 12 residues long. The CDR3 loop is CASSPGAYGYTF. The CDR3 DNA reads TGTGCCAGCAGCCCCGGGGCCTATGGCTACACCTTC. Complete variable domain (other parts from reference TRBV7-2 and TRBJ1-2): GAGVSQSPSNKVTEKGKDVELRCDPISGHTALYWYRQSLGQGLEFLIYFQGNSAPDKSGLPSDRFSAERTGGSVSTLTIQRTQQEDSAVYLCASSPGAYGYTFGSGTRLTVV.

The CDR3 DNA sequence: TGTGCCAGCAGCGCTTCCGGGACAGGCCATGAAAAACTGTTTTTT. This translates into CASSASGTGHEKLFF. The chain has TRBV9 and TRBJ1-4, with 8 nucleotides matching TRBD1. The CDR3 runs 15 residues. Per germline, CDR1 SGDLS and CDR2 YYNGEE. Losses at the gene ends were 3 bases for V and 6 bases for J; bases not matched to a gene: 7. Full variable domain (remainder filled in from reference TRBV9 and TRBJ1-4): DSGVTQTPKHLITATGQRVTLRCSPRSGDLSVYWYQQSLDQGLQFLIQYYNGEERAKGNILERFSAQQFPDLHSELNLSSLELGDSALYFCASSASGTGHEKLFFGSGTQLSVL.

In its sample, this clone was seen a few times. The same CDR3 also results from other DNA sequences found in this sample. The rearrangement uses TRBV4-1 and TRBJ2-7, with a weak D call TRBD1 (6 bases). There are 13 residues in the CDR3. Trimming pared 0 bases from V and 4 bases from J, leaving 7 bases between. Germline loops: CDR1 MGHRA, CDR2 YSYEKL. The CDR3 reads CASSQDRGYEQYF. Here the CDR3 DNA reads TGCGCCAGCAGCCAAGACAGGGGATACGAGCAGTACTTC.

This chain connects TRBV27 to TRBJ1-1; 8 bases are a match to TRBD1. The germline gives CDR1 MNHEY, CDR2 SMNVEV (reference sequence). There are 16 residues in the CDR3. With V trimmed by 5 bases and J by 3 bases, 11 bases remained unmatched. The CDR3 nucleotides are TGTGCCAGCAGTCCCCTGGACAGGGCGTGGGACACTGAAGCTTTCTTT. Its translation: CASSPLDRAWDTEAFF.

V is TRBV19 and J is TRBJ2-7, with D hard to call. Trimming shortened V by 8 bases and J by 3 bases, and 8 bases separated the two germline ends. The CDR3 is made up of 11 amino acids. Germline assignment: CDR1 LNHDA and CDR2 SQIVND (reference sequence). DNA of the CDR3: TGTGCCAGTGGACCCGGCTACGAGCAGTACTTC. Translated: CASGPGYEQYF.

The chain combines TRBV29-1 with TRBJ2-3, with no clear D. Looked up from germline, CDR1 is SQVTM and CDR2 is ANQGSEA. This CDR3 is built from 17 residues. Trimming removed 7 bases from V and 2 bases from J, with 25 bases in between. In DNA, the CDR3 is TGCAGCGCCAGCAGTGATACTGCGCTTCGGATCACAGATACGCAGTATTTT. This translates into CSASSDTALRITDTQYF.

The rearrangement links TRBV23-1 to TRBJ1-1; perhaps TRBD1 as D (6 bases). TRBV23-1 is noted as an ORF with a role that remains uncertain. This CDR3 is built from 11 residues. V was clipped by 9 bases and J by 11 bases, with 16 bases between them. Written as DNA, the CDR3 is TGCGCCAGACAGGGCCTAGTTCGGGCTTTCTTT. Translation: CARQGLVRAFF.

The chain carries TRBV7-2 and TRBJ2-7; TRBD2 might be the D (6 bases). The length of the CDR3 is 17 residues. The germline V gene encodes CDR1 SGHTA and CDR2 FQGNSA. V was cut by 2 bases and J by 0 bases, with 17 bases left in between. This CDR3 is CASSLRRGGRSSYEQYF. The CDR3 region has the DNA TGTGCCAGCAGCTTAAGGAGGGGCGGGCGAAGCTCCTACGAGCAGTACTTC.

The chain recombines TRBV6-6 with TRBJ2-7, with 13 bases aligning to TRBD2. Trimming removed 5 bases from V and 3 bases from J; junction bases left unmatched: 4. The CDR3 runs 15 residues. Germline CDR1 MNHNY, CDR2 SVGAGI (reference sequence). CDR3 in amino acids: CASSTRLAGGYEQYF. DNA for the CDR3: TGTGCCAGCAGTACCCGACTAGCGGGAGGCTACGAGCAGTACTTC.

This chain uses TRBV29-1 with TRBJ2-5; a possible D gene is TRBD1 (6 bases). This CDR3 has 13 residues. The germline V gene encodes CDR1 SQVTM and CDR2 ANQGSEA. Trimming took off 8 bases at V and 1 base at J, with 14 bases between the two ends. The CDR3 DNA follows: TGCAGCTTACTACAGGGAGTCCAAGAGACCCAGTACTTC. Amino acids: CSLLQGVQETQYF.

V usage is TRBV7-9 and J usage is TRBJ1-1; possibly TRBD1 for D (6 bases). The CDR3 runs 15 residues. The germline V and J ends were trimmed by 6 bases and 3 bases, with 17 bases remaining between them. CDR1 is SEHNR and CDR2 is FQNEAQ in the germline V gene (reference sequence). The CDR3 loop reads CASSFSRGADTEAFF. The CDR3 nucleotides read TGTGCCAGCAGTTTCTCGAGGGGGGCGGACACTGAAGCTTTCTTT.

This chain connects TRBV29-1 to TRBJ2-1; 8 bases fit TRBD2. Germline CDR1 and CDR2: SQVTM and ANQGSEA. J gave up 4 bases and V 8 bases, and 7 bases lay outside the gene matches. CDR3 size: 13 residues. CDR3 nucleotide sequence: TGCAGCCCCATGATAGCGGGGTACAATGAGCAGTTCTTC. This sequence encodes CSPMIAGYNEQFF.

The rearrangement links TRBV19 to TRBJ1-2; TRBD1 is a possible D gene (6 bases). V was clipped by 7 bases and J by 4 bases, with 19 bases between them. The germline V gene encodes CDR1 LNHDA and CDR2 SQIVND (reference sequence). The CDR3 covers 15 residues. The CDR3 loop reads CASTPSVGTLYGYTF. As DNA, the CDR3 is TGTGCCAGTACCCCCTCAGTGGGGACACTCTATGGCTACACCTTC.

V usage is TRBV5-6 and J usage is TRBJ2-5; a possible D gene is TRBD2 (6 bases). V lost 1 base, J lost 5 bases, and 12 bases lay in between. The CDR3 length is 14 residues. Looked up from germline, CDR1 is SGHDT and CDR2 is YYEEEE. The CDR3 DNA follows: TGTGCCAGCAGCTTGAGACGGGAGCGTGAGACCCAGTACTTC. This gives the protein CASSLRRERETQYF.

The chain recombines TRBV2 with TRBJ2-1; TRBD1 matches 7 bases. With V trimmed by 4 bases and J by 15 bases, 6 bases remained unmatched. Per the germline V gene, CDR1 is SNHLY and CDR2 is FYNNEI. The CDR3 loop spans 11 amino acids. CDR3 loop: CASSGDRVGFF. CDR3 nucleotide sequence: TGTGCCAGCAGTGGTGACAGGGTAGGGTTCTTC.

The chain links TRBV28 to TRBJ2-1; D is undetermined. Per germline, CDR1 MDHEN and CDR2 SYDVKM. CDR3 length: 14 amino acids. Trimming left V 3 bases short and J 5 bases short, with 11 bases between. CDR3 coding DNA: TGTGCCAGCAGTTTGCGGCAGGTGAACAATGAGCAGTTCTTC. Protein product: CASSLRQVNNEQFF.

About this clone itself: The same CDR3 also results from other DNA sequences found in this sample. The CDR3 region has the DNA TGCGCCAGCAGCTTTGGGCAGGGTGGAGGCTACGAGCAGTACTTC. It yields the protein CASSFGQGGGYEQYF. This chain links TRBV5-1 with TRBJ2-7, with D possibly being TRBD1 or TRBD2 (5 bases each). The CDR3 contains 15 residues. V lost 2 bases to trimming and J lost 3 bases, with 15 bases between them. Germline values: CDR1 SGHRS, CDR2 YFSETQ.

The chain links TRBV6-5 to TRBJ2-7; D unclear. The CDR3 extends over 14 amino acids. Trimming took 6 bases from V and 2 from J, leaving 14 bases between them. Germline assignment: CDR1 MNHEY and CDR2 SVGAGI. The CDR3 DNA reads as TGTGCCAGCAGCCAACCCGGCGGACCCTACGAGCAGTACTTC. It yields the protein CASSQPGGPYEQYF.

The chain employs TRBV2 and TRBJ2-1, with 8 nucleotides matching TRBD1. CDR1 is SNHLY, CDR2 FYNNEI, per germline. V lost 9 bases, J lost 0 bases, and 4 bases stayed unmatched. The CDR3 extends over 14 amino acids. The CDR3 bases are TGTGCCAGAGACAGGGGAAGCTCCTACAATGAGCAGTTCTTC. It yields the protein CARDRGSSYNEQFF.

The chain joins TRBV7-4 to TRBJ2-1, with 11 bases aligning to TRBD2. The CDR3 is 15 residues long. Trimming cost V 4 bases and J 12 bases; bases outside gene matches: 11. Germline values: CDR1 SGHVT, CDR2 SQSDAQ. CDR3 nucleotide sequence: TGTGCCAGCAGCTCGCTAGCGGGGGGCCACAAGGCGCAGTTCTTC. It encodes CASSSLAGGHKAQFF. The whole variable domain, remainder taken from reference TRBV7-4 and TRBJ2-1, is GAGVSQSPRYKVAKRGRDVALRCDSISGHVTLYWYRQTLGQGSEVLTYSQSDAQRDKSGRPSGRFSAERPERSVSTLKIQRTEQGDSAVYLCASSSLAGGHKAQFFGPGTRLTVL.

This chain connects TRBV7-6 to TRBJ2-7; 13 bases are a match to TRBD2. The CDR3 totals 14 residues. From germline, CDR1 is SGHVS and CDR2 FNYEAQ. Losses at the gene ends were 5 bases for V and 3 bases for J; bases not matched to a gene: 1. The CDR3: CASSGLAGDYEQYF. CDR3 coding DNA: TGTGCCAGCAGCGGACTAGCGGGAGACTACGAGCAGTACTTC.

This clone has a single count. The chain links TRBV7-9 to TRBJ2-3; D is uncertain. In germline, CDR1 is SEHNR, CDR2 FQNEAQ (reference sequence). With 1 base removed from V and 2 bases from J, the gap between germline ends came to 10 bases. The CDR3 is 15 residues long. The CDR3 nucleotides read TGTGCCAGCAGCTTAGTCCCGGGCCCCACAGATACGCAGTATTTT. This gives the protein CASSLVPGPTDTQYF.

The rearrangement joins TRBV15 to TRBJ1-5; the match to TRBD1 covers 7 bases. With 4 bases clipped from V and 2 bases from J, the junction kept 5 bases outside the gene matches. Germline V gene data show CDR1 as LNHNV and CDR2 as YYDKDF (reference sequence). The CDR3 is 15 amino acids. CDR3 bases: TGTGCCACCAGCAACCATACAGGGGGCAATCAGCCCCAGCATTTT. Protein: CATSNHTGGNQPQHF.